This TCR beta chain is drawn from a study of T-cell memory formation after mild COVID-19. Notes on the study in general: Contracting CD4+ clones were located mainly in CM and EM, and CD8+ clones in EMRA. Among clones contracting day 15 to 85, CD4/CD8 was balanced, whereas later expanders leaned CD4+.

In the case of this clonotype: Its matching antigen is unknown.

TCRdb recomputed calls from the 5' RACE reads with MiXCR, one row per CDR3 protein. This sample has fewer than 350,000 distinct CDR3 sequences; less than 20% occur once, and the top ten carry approximately 20%. Germline assignment: CDR1 MDHEN and CDR2 SYDVKM. The CDR3 is made up of 10 amino acids. V was shortened by 6 bases and J by 8 bases, with 5 bases between the two germline ends. The chain links TRBV28 to TRBJ2-1, with D uncertain. The clonotype originates from a man younger than 35 who had mild COVID-19 (a few samples of this study predate the infection). Cell type and time point are not known. Sequenced sample: PBMCs or a T cell subset sorted from them (not recorded which). DNA for the CDR3: TGTGCCAGCAGGTCCGATGAGCAGTTCTTC. Amino acid sequence: CASRSDEQFF.